One and the same sample provided the 32 T cell receptor beta chains below, sequenced in a study of beta chain features in type 1 diabetes. The investigators reverse transcribed all of the isolated RNA, so they sequenced expressed TCRB transcripts. Profiled with immunoSEQ multiplex PCR; TCRdb holds only in-frame clones, not every one. The sample has some 400,000 clones, approximately 16% seen once. Source material: naive CD4+ T cells from blood. The receptors come from a woman aged 18-35 years in good health.

V and J are TRBV7-2 and TRBJ2-3; 8 positions match TRBD1. CDR1 SGHTA and CDR2 FQGNSA come from the germline V gene. V was pared by 0 bases and J by 4 bases, with 6 bases of the junction left unmatched. This CDR3 has 16 residues. The CDR3 region has the DNA TGTGCCAGCAGCTTAGCGCTCCGACAGGGGTCAGATACGCAGTATTTT. Translated, it gives CASSLALRQGSDTQYF.

The chain couples TRBV5-1 to TRBJ1-5; D unclear. Between the trimmed V and J ends, which lost 4 bases and 7 bases, there was a span of 12 bases. Per germline, CDR1 SGHRS and CDR2 YFSETQ. There are 13 residues in the CDR3. The CDR3 DNA reads as TGCGCCAGCAGCCTCGGACCGGGGCAGCCCCAGCATTTT. Amino acid sequence: CASSLGPGQPQHF.

This chain links TRBV29-1 with TRBJ1-5, with no clear D. The ends were cut back, 2 bases at V and 0 bases at J, with 8 bases in the middle. The CDR3 has 14 amino acids. CDR1 is SQVTM and CDR2 is ANQGSEA in the germline V gene. This chain's CDR3 is CSVELRDSNQPQHF. The CDR3 bases are TGCAGCGTTGAACTGCGGGATAGCAATCAGCCCCAGCATTTT.

The chain has TRBV20-1 and TRBJ2-1; no reliable D call. The CDR3 covers 11 residues. Trimming shortened V by 1 base and J by 7 bases, and 5 bases separated the two germline ends. Germline CDR1 and CDR2: DFQATT and SNEGSKA (reference sequence). The CDR3 spells CSARGSNEQFF. In nucleotides, the CDR3 is TGCAGTGCTAGAGGTAGTAATGAGCAGTTCTTC.

This chain joins TRBV15 and TRBJ2-3, with 8 bases that match TRBD2. J gave up 4 bases and V 2 bases, and 5 bases lay outside the gene matches. The CDR3 covers 15 residues. The V gene's germline CDR1 is LNHNV and CDR2 YYDKDF (reference sequence). As DNA, the CDR3 is TGTGCCACCAGCAGACGAGGACTAGCCCCAGATACGCAGTATTTT. Its translation is CATSRRGLAPDTQYF.

This clone has more than one count but fewer than ten. The V gene is TRBV29-1, the J gene TRBJ2-7; 8 bases fit TRBD2. The CDR3 consists of 13 residues. V gave up 1 base and J gave up 4 bases; unmatched junction bases: 3. In germline, CDR1 is SQVTM, CDR2 ANQGSEA. The CDR3 protein is CSVEAGGGYEQYF. CDR3 nucleotides: TGCAGCGTTGAAGCCGGGGGGGGTTACGAGCAGTACTTC.

The rearrangement uses TRBV7-2 and TRBJ2-5; the match to TRBD2 covers 9 bases. V was pared by 1 base and J by 5 bases, with 14 bases of the junction left unmatched. The CDR3 is made up of 18 amino acids. CDR1 SGHTA and CDR2 FQGNSA come from the germline V gene. The DNA for the CDR3 is TGTGCCAGCAGCTTAGTTCTGGCGGGAGGGCCGGATGGGGAGACCCAGTACTTC. Translated, it gives CASSLVLAGGPDGETQYF.

The DNA of the CDR3 is TGCGCCAGCAGCCAACGGACTAGTGTCTCCTACGAGCAGTACTTC. Encoded protein: CASSQRTSVSYEQYF. The rearrangement uses TRBV4-1 and TRBJ2-7; TRBD2 matches 7 bases. V lost 2 bases, J lost 0 bases, and 4 bases stayed unmatched. This CDR3 has 15 amino acids. The V gene's germline CDR1 is MGHRA and CDR2 YSYEKL.

The V and J genes are TRBV5-6 and TRBJ2-3, with D possibly being TRBD1 (6 bases). The CDR3 has 14 amino acids. Germline lookup yields CDR1 SGHDT and CDR2 YYEEEE. Trimming cost V 4 bases and J 0 bases, with 9 bases left between them. The CDR3 loop is CASSPTGSTDTQYF. The CDR3 coding sequence is TGTGCCAGCAGCCCGACAGGTAGCACAGATACGCAGTATTTT.

This clone has only a few counts. This chain links TRBV23-1 with TRBJ2-7, with TRBD1 matching over 9 bases. TRBV23-1 is noted as an ORF with a role that remains uncertain. With V trimmed by 6 bases and J by 3 bases, 18 bases remained unmatched. The CDR3 has 18 amino acids. CDR3 protein: CASSLPSGTGMKCYEQYF. CDR3 DNA sequence: TGCGCCAGCAGCCTCCCCTCCGGGACAGGGATGAAATGCTACGAGCAGTACTTC.

The CDR3 loop reads CASSRGRDETQYF. The CDR3 DNA is TGTGCCAGCTCACGTGGGAGGGATGAGACCCAGTACTTC. The chain uses TRBV18 and TRBJ2-5; 7 bases map to TRBD2. The CDR3 has 13 residues. Unmatched junction bases numbered 4, after V lost 4 bases and J lost 5 bases. Germline CDR1 reads KGHSH; CDR2 reads LQKENI. The variable domain in full, with the rest retrieved from reference TRBV18 and TRBJ2-5, is NAGVMQNPRHLVRRRGQEARLRCSPMKGHSHVYWYRQLPEEGLKFMVYLQKENIIDESGMPKERFSAEFPKEGPSILRIQQVVRGDSAAYFCASSRGRDETQYFGPGTRLLVL.

The chain uses TRBV9 and TRBJ2-2; a possible D gene is TRBD2 (6 bases). CDR1 SGDLS and CDR2 YYNGEE come from the germline V gene. The CDR3 has 16 amino acids. V lost 0 bases and J 0 bases, leaving 9 bases between the germline ends. The CDR3 loop is CASSVAGGANTGELFF. CDR3 DNA sequence: TGTGCCAGCAGCGTAGCTGGCGGGGCGAACACCGGGGAGCTGTTTTTT.

The V and J genes are TRBV29-1 and TRBJ1-2, with a weak D call TRBD1 (6 bases). V was trimmed by 8 bases and J by 4 bases, leaving 11 bases between them. The CDR3 is 11 amino acids. Germline CDR1 SQVTM, CDR2 ANQGSEA. This CDR3 is CSSGESYGYTF. The CDR3 nucleotides read TGCAGCTCAGGGGAGAGCTATGGCTACACCTTC.

In regard to this clone: Other nucleotide sequences in the sample specify the same CDR3. The chain combines TRBV18 with TRBJ1-2; 7 nucleotides match TRBD1. Trimming took 0 bases from V and 3 from J; bases not matched to a gene: 1. Germline V gene sequence: CDR1 KGHSH, CDR2 LQKENI. The CDR3 runs to 14 residues. The CDR3 nucleotides are TGTGCCAGCTCACCACCAGGACAGGACTATGGCTACACCTTC. Translation gives CASSPPGQDYGYTF.

This clone was found a few times. The V and J genes are TRBV27 and TRBJ1-5; the match to TRBD1 covers 9 bases. CDR3 length equals 15 residues. Unmatched junction bases numbered 5, after V lost 5 bases and J lost 3 bases. The germline gives CDR1 MNHEY, CDR2 SMNVEV (reference sequence). Written as DNA, the CDR3 is TGTGCCAGCAGTCCGACAGGGGGGAACAATCAGCCCCAGCATTTT. Its protein is CASSPTGGNNQPQHF.

The chain recombines TRBV2 with TRBJ2-7; 13 nucleotides line up with TRBD2. The V segment lost 7 bases and the J segment 4 bases; nucleotides outside the gene matches: 7. The CDR3 sequence is 15 residues long. CDR1 SNHLY and CDR2 FYNNEI come from the germline V gene. CDR3 amino acids: CASKPQTSGRYEQYF. Written as DNA, the CDR3 is TGTGCCAGCAAGCCTCAGACTAGCGGGAGGTACGAGCAGTACTTC.

As for this clone: Other DNA sequences in the sample encode the same CDR3. The chain employs TRBV7-2 and TRBJ2-5; TRBD2 matches 7 bases. The germline V gene has CDR1 SGHTA and CDR2 FQGNSA. This CDR3 is 14 amino acids long. V lost 1 base and J lost 5; bases outside the gene matches: 4. In nucleotides, the CDR3 is TGTGCCAGCAGCTTAGGACTAGCCGGGGAGACCCAGTACTTC. Encoded protein: CASSLGLAGETQYF.

The chain is built from TRBV5-1 and TRBJ2-5, with 9 bases identical to TRBD1. The CDR3 spans 14 residues. Germline V gives CDR1 SGHRS, CDR2 YFSETQ. The trim removed 3 bases at V and 5 bases at J, leaving 5 bases unmatched. The CDR3 nucleotides are TGCGCCAGCAGCTGGACAGGGGTCGGGGAGACCCAGTACTTC. This codes for CASSWTGVGETQYF.

The V call is TRBV29-1, the J call TRBJ1-1; 9 bases fit TRBD1. The trim removed 8 bases at V and 4 bases at J, leaving 8 bases unmatched. CDR3 length: 13 amino acids. CDR1 and CDR2 (germline): SQVTM, ANQGSEA. Written as DNA, the CDR3 is TGCAGCCCCGGGACAGGGACGGGCACTGAAGCTTTCTTT. Protein: CSPGTGTGTEAFF.

The rearrangement joins TRBV19 to TRBJ2-2; 12 nucleotides line up with TRBD2. The CDR3 extends over 18 amino acids. The V segment lost 6 bases and the J segment 4 bases; nucleotides outside the gene matches: 12. Germline-derived CDR1 and CDR2 are LNHDA and SQIVND (reference sequence). CDR3 bases: TGTGCCAGTAGAGTGATGACTAGCGGGAGATATGGCACCGGGGAGCTGTTTTTT. Translated, it gives CASRVMTSGRYGTGELFF.

This clone was counted only a few times. This chain links TRBV14 with TRBJ2-2; 12 nucleotides align to TRBD2. Per the germline V gene, CDR1 is SGHDN and CDR2 is FVKESK. The length of the CDR3 is 17 residues. V lost 4 bases to trimming and J lost 7 bases; unmatched junction nucleotides: 10. CDR3 sequence reads: CASSPRTSGIRDGELFF. In DNA, the CDR3 is TGTGCCAGCAGCCCCCGGACTAGCGGGATTAGAGACGGGGAGCTGTTTTTT.

This chain joins TRBV4-3 and TRBJ2-7, with D perhaps TRBD2 (6 bases). This CDR3 is 13 amino acids long. V was pared by 4 bases and J by 7 bases, with 14 bases between. Germline CDR1 and CDR2: LGHNA and YSLEER. The CDR3 DNA sequence: TGCGCCAGCAGCCCAAACCGCCTAGCGGAGCAGTACTTC. Protein product: CASSPNRLAEQYF.

This clone was picked up a small number of times. The rearrangement links TRBV5-1 to TRBJ2-1; a weak D match, TRBD2 (6 bases). Trimming took off 4 bases at V and 3 bases at J, with 14 bases between the two ends. The CDR3 loop spans 15 amino acids. Germline lookup yields CDR1 SGHRS and CDR2 YFSETQ. This CDR3 is CASSQSLAIYNEQFF. The CDR3 DNA reads as TGCGCCAGCAGCCAGAGTCTAGCGATCTACAATGAGCAGTTCTTC. Variable domain in full (rest from reference TRBV5-1 and TRBJ2-1): KAGVTQTPRYLIKTRGQQVTLSCSPISGHRSVSWYQQTPGQGLQFLFEYFSETQRNKGNFPGRFSGRQFSNSRSEMNVSTLELGDSALYLCASSQSLAIYNEQFFGPGTRLTVL.

This clone was detected only a few times. The gene calls are TRBV29-1 and TRBJ2-3, with 7 bases aligning to TRBD1. There are 13 residues in the CDR3. V lost 7 bases and J lost 3; bases outside the gene matches: 7. CDR1 SQVTM and CDR2 ANQGSEA come from the germline V gene. CDR3 residues: CSARQGPTDTQYF. For the CDR3, the DNA is TGCAGCGCAAGACAGGGACCGACAGATACGCAGTATTTT.

The V gene is TRBV29-1, the J gene TRBJ2-7; TRBD2 aligns across 7 bases. In germline, CDR1 is SQVTM, CDR2 ANQGSEA. This CDR3 has 12 residues. The ends lost 4 bases at V and 3 bases at J; junction bases unmatched: 3. The CDR3 is CSVAGGNYEQYF. In DNA, the CDR3 is TGCAGCGTTGCGGGGGGTAACTACGAGCAGTACTTC.

This clone was seen a handful of times. The genes are TRBV29-1 and TRBJ2-1, with 11 bases identical to TRBD2. This CDR3 region has 16 residues. V shed 4 bases and J 0 bases; nucleotides not matched to a gene: 5. Germline V gene data show CDR1 as SQVTM and CDR2 as ANQGSEA. The CDR3 DNA reads as TGCAGCGTTGGCGGACTAGCGGGTCACTCCTACAATGAGCAGTTCTTC. Translating it yields CSVGGLAGHSYNEQFF.

A few counts support this clone. J is TRBJ2-1 and V is TRBV5-4, with 7 bases fitting TRBD2. The V and J ends lost 4 bases and 3 bases, in that order; junction bases with no gene match: 7. The germline gives CDR1 SGHNT, CDR2 YYREEE (reference sequence). This CDR3 has 15 residues. CDR3 DNA: TGTGCCAGCAGCGCCGGGAGCGGGGACTACAATGAGCAGTTCTTC. Translating it yields CASSAGSGDYNEQFF.

This clone has more than one count but fewer than ten. This chain connects TRBV7-9 to TRBJ2-7; 11 bases are shared with TRBD2. Germline V CDR1 and CDR2: SEHNR, FQNEAQ (reference sequence). Trimming removed 8 bases from V and 6 bases from J; junction bases left unmatched: 9. This CDR3 comprises 14 residues. The CDR3 sequence is CASGASGRQVEQYF. Here the CDR3 DNA reads TGTGCCAGCGGAGCTAGCGGGAGGCAAGTCGAGCAGTACTTC.

The chain carries TRBV2 and TRBJ1-2; D is undetermined. Germline values: CDR1 SNHLY, CDR2 FYNNEI. The V and J ends lost 7 bases and 7 bases respectively, with 13 bases between them. CDR3 length equals 12 residues. The CDR3: CASIFSFGGYTF. DNA for the CDR3: TGTGCCAGCATTTTCTCATTCGGTGGCTACACCTTC.

This chain joins TRBV28 and TRBJ1-5; D may be TRBD1 (5 bases). CDR1 and CDR2 (germline): MDHEN, SYDVKM. Trimming took 5 bases from V and 5 from J, leaving 16 bases between them. This CDR3 comprises 15 residues. The CDR3 sequence is CASSPWGTGHQPQHF. CDR3 coding DNA: TGTGCCAGCAGTCCCTGGGGCACAGGACATCAGCCCCAGCATTTT. The full variable domain, in which reference TRBV28 and TRBJ1-5 provide the parts outside the CDR3, is DVKVTQSSRYLVKRTGEKVFLECVQDMDHENMFWYRQDPGLGLRLIYFSYDVKMKEKGDIPEGYSVSREKKERFSLILESASTNQTSMYLCASSPWGTGHQPQHFGDGTRLSIL.

V gene TRBV2 combines with J gene TRBJ1-4; tentatively, D is TRBD1 (5 bases). This CDR3 comprises 11 residues. V was shortened by 7 bases and J by 6 bases, with 6 bases between the two germline ends. The germline V gene has CDR1 SNHLY and CDR2 FYNNEI. The CDR3 loop is CASKGDEKLFF. The CDR3 nucleotides read TGTGCCAGCAAAGGGGATGAAAAACTGTTTTTT.

This clone was counted only a few times. The chain combines TRBV5-4 with TRBJ2-3; 10 positions match TRBD2. V lost 1 base, J lost 0 bases, and 11 bases stayed unmatched. This CDR3 spans 19 amino acids. Germline values: CDR1 SGHNT, CDR2 YYREEE (reference sequence). In nucleotides, the CDR3 is TGTGCCAGCAGCTTGATAGCGGGAGGTCCCCATAGAAGCACAGATACGCAGTATTTT. Translated: CASSLIAGGPHRSTDTQYF.